The entry that follows covers one T cell receptor (beta chain) sequence. Healthy bone marrow donors formed the donor group. PCR primers comprised 60 Vbeta and 13 Jbeta primers. The assay was immunoSEQ multiplex PCR, and TCRdb's table has in-frame clones only and misses some. The sample consists of 110,000 or so clones, about four fifths of them appearing once. This sample stems from a study of cytomegalovirus exposure and HLA in healthy donors. Study details: Counted in an early data release were tens of millions of unique TCRs from HLA-typed donors.

The germline V gene has CDR1 SGHVS and CDR2 FNYEAQ. The CDR3 spans 14 residues. The V end lost 0 bases, the J end lost 2 bases, and 8 bases lay between the germline ends. The J gene is TRBJ2-7, the V gene TRBV7-6, with no clear D. The clonotype comes from a woman aged 18-29 years in good health and CMV-seronegative. The source material was PBMCs. The CDR3 loop reads CASSLASGPYEQYF. The CDR3 DNA follows: TGTGCCAGCAGCTTAGCTTCAGGCCCCTACGAGCAGTACTTC.